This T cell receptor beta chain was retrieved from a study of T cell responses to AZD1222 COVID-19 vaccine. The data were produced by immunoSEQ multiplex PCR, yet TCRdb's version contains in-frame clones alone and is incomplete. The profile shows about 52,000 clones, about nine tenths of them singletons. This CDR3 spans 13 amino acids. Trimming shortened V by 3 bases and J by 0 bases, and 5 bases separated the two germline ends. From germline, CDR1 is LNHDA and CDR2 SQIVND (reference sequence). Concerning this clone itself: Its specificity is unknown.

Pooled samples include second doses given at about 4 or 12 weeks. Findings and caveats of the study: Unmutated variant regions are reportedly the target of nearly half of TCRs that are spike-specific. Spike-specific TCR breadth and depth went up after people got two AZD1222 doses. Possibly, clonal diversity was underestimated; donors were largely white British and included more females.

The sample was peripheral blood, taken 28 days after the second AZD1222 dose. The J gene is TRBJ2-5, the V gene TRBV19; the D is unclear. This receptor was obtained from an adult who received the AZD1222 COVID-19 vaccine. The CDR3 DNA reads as TGTGCCAGTAGTATGGGGAACCAAGAGACCCAGTACTTC. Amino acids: CASSMGNQETQYF.